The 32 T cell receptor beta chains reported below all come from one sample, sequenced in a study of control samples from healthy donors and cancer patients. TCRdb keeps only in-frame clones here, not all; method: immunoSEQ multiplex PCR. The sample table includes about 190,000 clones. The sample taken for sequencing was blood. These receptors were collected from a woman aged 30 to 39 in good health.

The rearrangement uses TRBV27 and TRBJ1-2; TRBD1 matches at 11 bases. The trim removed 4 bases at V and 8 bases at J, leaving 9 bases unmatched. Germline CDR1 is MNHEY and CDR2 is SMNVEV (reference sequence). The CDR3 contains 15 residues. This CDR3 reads CASSSRTGGAWGYTF. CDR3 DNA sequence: TGTGCCAGCAGTTCCCGGACAGGGGGCGCTTGGGGCTACACCTTC.

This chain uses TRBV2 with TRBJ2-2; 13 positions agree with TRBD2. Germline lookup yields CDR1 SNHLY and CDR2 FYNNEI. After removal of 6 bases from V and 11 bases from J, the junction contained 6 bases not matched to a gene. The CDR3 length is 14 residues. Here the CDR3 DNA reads TGTGCCAGCAGCCAACTAGCGGGGGGGCTAGAGCTGTTTTTT. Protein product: CASSQLAGGLELFF.

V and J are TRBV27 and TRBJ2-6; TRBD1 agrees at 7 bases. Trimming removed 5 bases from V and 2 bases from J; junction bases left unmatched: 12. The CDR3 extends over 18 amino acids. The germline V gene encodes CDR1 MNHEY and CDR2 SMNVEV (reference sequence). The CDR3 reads CASSTRDSRWAGANVLTF. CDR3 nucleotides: TGTGCCAGCAGTACCCGGGACAGCAGGTGGGCTGGGGCCAACGTCCTGACTTTC.

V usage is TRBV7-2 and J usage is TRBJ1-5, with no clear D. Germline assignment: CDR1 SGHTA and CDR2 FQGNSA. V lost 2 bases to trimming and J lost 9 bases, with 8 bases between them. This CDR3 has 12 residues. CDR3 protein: CASSLNGSPQHF. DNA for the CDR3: TGTGCCAGCAGCTTAAACGGGTCGCCCCAGCATTTT.

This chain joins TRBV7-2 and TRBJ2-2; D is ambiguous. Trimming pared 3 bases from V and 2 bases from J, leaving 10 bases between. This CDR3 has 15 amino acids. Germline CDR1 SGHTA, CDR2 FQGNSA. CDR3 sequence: CASSFDNANTGELFF. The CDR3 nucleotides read TGTGCCAGCAGCTTCGACAACGCTAACACCGGGGAGCTGTTTTTT.

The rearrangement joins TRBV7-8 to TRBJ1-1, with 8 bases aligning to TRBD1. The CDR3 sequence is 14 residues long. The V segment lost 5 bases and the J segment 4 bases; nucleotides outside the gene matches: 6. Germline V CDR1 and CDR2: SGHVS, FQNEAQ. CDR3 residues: CASSVTGAGTEAFF. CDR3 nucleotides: TGTGCCAGCAGCGTGACAGGGGCCGGCACTGAAGCTTTCTTT.

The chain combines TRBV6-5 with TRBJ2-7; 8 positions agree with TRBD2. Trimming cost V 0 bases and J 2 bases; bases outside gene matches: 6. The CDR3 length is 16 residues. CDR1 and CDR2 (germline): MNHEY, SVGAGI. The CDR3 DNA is TGTGCCAGCAGTTACTCGAAGCGGGGGCGTACCTACGAGCAGTACTTC. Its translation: CASSYSKRGRTYEQYF.

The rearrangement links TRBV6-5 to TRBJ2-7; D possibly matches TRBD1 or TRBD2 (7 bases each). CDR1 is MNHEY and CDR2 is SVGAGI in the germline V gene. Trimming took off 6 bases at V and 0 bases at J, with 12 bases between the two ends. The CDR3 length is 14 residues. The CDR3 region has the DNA TGTGCCAGCAGGACAGGGAGGGACTCCTACGAGCAGTACTTC. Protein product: CASRTGRDSYEQYF.

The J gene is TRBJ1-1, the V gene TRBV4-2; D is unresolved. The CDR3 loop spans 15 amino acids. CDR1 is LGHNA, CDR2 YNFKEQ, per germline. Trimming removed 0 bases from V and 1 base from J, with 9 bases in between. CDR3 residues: CASSQEATANTEAFF. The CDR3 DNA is TGTGCCAGCAGCCAAGAGGCAACAGCGAACACTGAAGCTTTCTTT.

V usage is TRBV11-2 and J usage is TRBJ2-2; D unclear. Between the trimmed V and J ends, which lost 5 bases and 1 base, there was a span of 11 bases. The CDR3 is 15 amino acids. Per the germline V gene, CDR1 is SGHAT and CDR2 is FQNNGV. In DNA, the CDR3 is TGTGCCAGCAGCACGTGGCAGAAGAACACCGGGGAGCTGTTTTTT. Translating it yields CASSTWQKNTGELFF.

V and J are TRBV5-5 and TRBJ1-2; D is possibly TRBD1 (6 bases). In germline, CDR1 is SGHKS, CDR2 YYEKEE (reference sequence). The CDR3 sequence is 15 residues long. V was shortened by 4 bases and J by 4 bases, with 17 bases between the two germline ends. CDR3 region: CASSEGGKGIYGYTF. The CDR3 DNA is TGTGCCAGCAGCGAAGGGGGTAAGGGAATCTATGGCTACACCTTC. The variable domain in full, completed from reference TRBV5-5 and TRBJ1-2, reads DAGVTQSPTHLIKTRGQQVTLRCSPISGHKSVSWYQQVLGQGPQFIFQYYEKEERGRGNFPDRFSARQFPNYSSELNVNALLLGDSALYLCASSEGGKGIYGYTFGSGTRLTVV.

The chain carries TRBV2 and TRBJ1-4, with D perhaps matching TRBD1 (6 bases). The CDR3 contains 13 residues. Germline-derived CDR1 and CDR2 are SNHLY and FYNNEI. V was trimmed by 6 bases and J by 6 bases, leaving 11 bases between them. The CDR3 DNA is TGTGCCAGCAGGCGGGGGCGTGATGAAAAACTGTTTTTT. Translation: CASRRGRDEKLFF.

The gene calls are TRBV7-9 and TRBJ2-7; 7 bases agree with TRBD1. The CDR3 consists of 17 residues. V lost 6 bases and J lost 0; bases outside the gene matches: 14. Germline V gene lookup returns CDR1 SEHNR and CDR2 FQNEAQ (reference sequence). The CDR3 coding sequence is TGTGCCAGCAGTTATCCTTCGACAGGGCGTAGCTCCTACGAGCAGTACTTC. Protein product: CASSYPSTGRSSYEQYF.

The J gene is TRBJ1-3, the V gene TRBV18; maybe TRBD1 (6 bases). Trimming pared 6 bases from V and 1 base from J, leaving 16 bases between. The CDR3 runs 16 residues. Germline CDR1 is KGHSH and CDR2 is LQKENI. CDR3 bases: TGTGCCAGCTCGCGCTCAGGGGTTTTTTCTGGAAACACCATATATTTT. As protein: CASSRSGVFSGNTIYF.

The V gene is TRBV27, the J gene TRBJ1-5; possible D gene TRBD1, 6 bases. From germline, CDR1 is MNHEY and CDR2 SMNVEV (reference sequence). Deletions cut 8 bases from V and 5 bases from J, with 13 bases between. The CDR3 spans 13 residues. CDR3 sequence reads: CASGTGPDQPQHF. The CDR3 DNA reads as TGTGCCAGCGGTACAGGGCCCGATCAGCCCCAGCATTTT.

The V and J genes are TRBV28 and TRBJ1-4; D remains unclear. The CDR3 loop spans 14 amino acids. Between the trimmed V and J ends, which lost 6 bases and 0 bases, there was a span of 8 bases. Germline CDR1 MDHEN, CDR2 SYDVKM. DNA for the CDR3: TGTGCCAGCAGGGGGAGTGCAACTAATGAAAAACTGTTTTTT. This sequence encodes CASRGSATNEKLFF. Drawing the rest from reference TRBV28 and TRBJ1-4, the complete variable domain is DVKVTQSSRYLVKRTGEKVFLECVQDMDHENMFWYRQDPGLGLRLIYFSYDVKMKEKGDIPEGYSVSREKKERFSLILESASTNQTSMYLCASRGSATNEKLFFGSGTQLSVL.

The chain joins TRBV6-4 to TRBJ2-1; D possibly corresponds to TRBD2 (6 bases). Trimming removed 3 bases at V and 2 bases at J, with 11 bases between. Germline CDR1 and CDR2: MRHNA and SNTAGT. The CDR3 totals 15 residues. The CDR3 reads CASSDGGEPYNEQFF. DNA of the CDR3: TGTGCCAGCAGTGATGGCGGGGAACCCTACAATGAGCAGTTCTTC.

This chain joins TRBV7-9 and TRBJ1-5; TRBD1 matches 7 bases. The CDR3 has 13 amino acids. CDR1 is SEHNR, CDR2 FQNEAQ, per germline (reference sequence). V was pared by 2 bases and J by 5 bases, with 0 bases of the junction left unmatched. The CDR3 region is CASSLQGDQPQHF. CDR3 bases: TGTGCCAGCAGCTTACAGGGGGATCAGCCCCAGCATTTT.

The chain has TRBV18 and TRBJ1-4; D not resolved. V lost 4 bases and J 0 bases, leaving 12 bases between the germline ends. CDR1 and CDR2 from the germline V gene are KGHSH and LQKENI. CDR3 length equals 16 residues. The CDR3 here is CASSLGPETTNEKLFF. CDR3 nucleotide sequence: TGTGCCAGCTCACTCGGACCCGAGACAACTAATGAAAAACTGTTTTTT. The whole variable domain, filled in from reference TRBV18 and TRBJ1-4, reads NAGVMQNPRHLVRRRGQEARLRCSPMKGHSHVYWYRQLPEEGLKFMVYLQKENIIDESGMPKERFSAEFPKEGPSILRIQQVVRGDSAAYFCASSLGPETTNEKLFFGSGTQLSVL.

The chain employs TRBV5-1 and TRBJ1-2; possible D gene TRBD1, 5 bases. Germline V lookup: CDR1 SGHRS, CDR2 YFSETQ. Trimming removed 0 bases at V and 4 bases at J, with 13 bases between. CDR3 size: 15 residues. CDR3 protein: CASSLVPWGSYGYTF. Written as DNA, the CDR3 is TGCGCCAGCAGCTTGGTACCCTGGGGGTCCTATGGCTACACCTTC.

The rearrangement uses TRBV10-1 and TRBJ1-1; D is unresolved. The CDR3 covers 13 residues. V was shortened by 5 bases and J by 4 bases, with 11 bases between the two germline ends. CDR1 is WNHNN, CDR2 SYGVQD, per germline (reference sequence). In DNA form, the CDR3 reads TGCGCCAGCAGTATCACAGCGCTCACTGAAGCTTTCTTT. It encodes CASSITALTEAFF.

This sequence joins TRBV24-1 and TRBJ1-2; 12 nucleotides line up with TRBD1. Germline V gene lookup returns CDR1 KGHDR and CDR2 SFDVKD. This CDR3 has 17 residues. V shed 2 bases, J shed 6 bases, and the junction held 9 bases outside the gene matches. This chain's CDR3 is CATSDSLGDRGRDGYTF. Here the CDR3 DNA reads TGTGCCACCAGTGATTCACTGGGGGACAGGGGGCGCGATGGCTACACCTTC.

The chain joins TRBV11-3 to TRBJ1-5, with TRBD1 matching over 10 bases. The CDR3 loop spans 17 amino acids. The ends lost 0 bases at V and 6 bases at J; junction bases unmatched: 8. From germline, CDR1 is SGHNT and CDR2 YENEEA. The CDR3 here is CASSLEIGDRGIQPQHF. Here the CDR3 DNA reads TGTGCCAGCAGCTTAGAGATTGGGGACAGGGGCATTCAGCCCCAGCATTTT.

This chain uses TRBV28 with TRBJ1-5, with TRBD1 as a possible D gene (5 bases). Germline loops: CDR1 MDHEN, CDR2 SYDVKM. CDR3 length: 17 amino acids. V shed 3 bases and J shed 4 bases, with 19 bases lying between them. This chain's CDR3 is CASSFWAVRGKNQPQHF. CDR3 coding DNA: TGTGCCAGCAGTTTTTGGGCCGTTAGGGGCAAAAATCAGCCCCAGCATTTT.

This chain's CDR3 is CASSRQGRLGNTEAFF. The DNA for the CDR3 is TGTGCCAGCAGCCGACAGGGCCGACTAGGGAACACTGAAGCTTTCTTT. The chain recombines TRBV27 with TRBJ1-1; 7 bases are a match to TRBD1. This CDR3 region has 16 residues. Germline-derived CDR1 and CDR2 are MNHEY and SMNVEV (reference sequence). V was clipped by 6 bases and J by 1 base; unmatched bases: 11.

The chain's CDR3 is CASSLGEHGQVTYEQYF. Here the CDR3 DNA reads TGTGCCAGCAGCTTAGGCGAACACGGACAGGTCACCTACGAGCAGTACTTC. V and J are TRBV7-8 and TRBJ2-7, with TRBD1 matching 7 bases. Germline CDR1 is SGHVS and CDR2 is FQNEAQ. Losses at the gene ends were 1 base for V and 2 bases for J; bases not matched to a gene: 11. The CDR3 runs to 17 residues. Full variable domain (missing parts from reference TRBV7-8 and TRBJ2-7): GAGVSQSPRYKVAKRGQDVALRCDPISGHVSLFWYQQALGQGPEFLTYFQNEAQLDKSGLPSDRFFAERPEGSVSTLKIQRTQQEDSAVYLCASSLGEHGQVTYEQYFGPGTRLTVT.

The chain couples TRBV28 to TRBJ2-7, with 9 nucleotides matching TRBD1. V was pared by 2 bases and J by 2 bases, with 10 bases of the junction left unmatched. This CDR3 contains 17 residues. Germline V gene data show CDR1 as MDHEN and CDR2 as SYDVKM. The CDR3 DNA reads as TGTGCCAGCAGTTTAGGGAACACCGGGACAGGGCCCTACGAGCAGTACTTC. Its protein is CASSLGNTGTGPYEQYF.

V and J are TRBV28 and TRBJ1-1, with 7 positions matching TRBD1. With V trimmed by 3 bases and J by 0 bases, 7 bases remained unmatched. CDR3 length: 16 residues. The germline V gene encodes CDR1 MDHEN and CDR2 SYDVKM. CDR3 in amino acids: CASSFQQGELNTEAFF. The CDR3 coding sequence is TGTGCCAGCAGTTTCCAGCAGGGGGAATTGAACACTGAAGCTTTCTTT.

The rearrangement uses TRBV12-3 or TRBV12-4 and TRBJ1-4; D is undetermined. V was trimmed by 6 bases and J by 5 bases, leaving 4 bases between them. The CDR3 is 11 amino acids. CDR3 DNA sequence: TGTGCCAGCAGCTCAAATGAAAAACTGTTTTTT. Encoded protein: CASSSNEKLFF.

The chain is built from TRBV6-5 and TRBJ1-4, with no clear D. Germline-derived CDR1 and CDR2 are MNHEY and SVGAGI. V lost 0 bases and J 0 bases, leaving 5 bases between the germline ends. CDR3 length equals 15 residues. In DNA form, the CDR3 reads TGTGCCAGCAGTTACTCTTCACCAACTAATGAAAAACTGTTTTTT. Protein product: CASSYSSPTNEKLFF.

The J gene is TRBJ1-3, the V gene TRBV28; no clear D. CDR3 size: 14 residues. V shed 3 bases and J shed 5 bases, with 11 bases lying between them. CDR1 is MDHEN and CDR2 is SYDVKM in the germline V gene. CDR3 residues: CASSFQGKRNTIYF. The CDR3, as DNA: TGTGCCAGCAGTTTTCAAGGCAAAAGAAACACCATATATTTT.

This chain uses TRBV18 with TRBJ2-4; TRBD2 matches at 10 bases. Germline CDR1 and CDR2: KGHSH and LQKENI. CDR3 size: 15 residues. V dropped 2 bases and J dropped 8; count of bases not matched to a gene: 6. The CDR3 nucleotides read TGTGCCAGCTCACCAGGGGCTAGCGGGGGCCACATTCAGTACTTC. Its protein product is CASSPGASGGHIQYF.